Listed here are 3 T cell receptor beta chains from one sample, sequenced in a study of cytomegalovirus exposure and HLA in healthy donors. Primers: 60 Vbeta forward and 13 Jbeta reverse. TCRdb's copy holds only in-frame clones and misses some; the assay was immunoSEQ multiplex PCR. Here the sample spans under 130,000 clones, 80% to 85% being singletons. Source material: PBMCs. Receptors were obtained from a man aged 25 to 40 in good health and CMV-seropositive.

This clone is a singleton in its sample. The gene calls are TRBV28 and TRBJ2-7, with D perhaps TRBD2 (7 bases). The germline gives CDR1 MDHEN, CDR2 SYDVKM. V was trimmed by 2 bases and J by 6 bases, leaving 11 bases between them. The CDR3 totals 13 residues. The CDR3, as DNA: TGTGCCAGCAGTTTACCGGGGGGCTTCGAGCAGTACTTC. It specifies CASSLPGGFEQYF.

The gene calls are TRBV6-5 and TRBJ1-5; D not resolved. V was trimmed by 0 bases and J by 5 bases, leaving 11 bases between them. This CDR3 spans 15 amino acids. Germline assignment: CDR1 MNHEY and CDR2 SVGAGI. The CDR3 region has the DNA TGTGCCAGCAGTTACTCGATCGGCCGGGATCAGCCCCAGCATTTT. Residues: CASSYSIGRDQPQHF.

The chain has TRBV4-2 and TRBJ1-5; D is unresolved. This CDR3 comprises 15 residues. The germline gives CDR1 LGHNA, CDR2 YNFKEQ. Trimming removed 3 bases from V and 1 base from J, with 10 bases in between. The DNA for the CDR3 is TGTGCCAGCAGCCAGGAGTGGCACAGCAATCAGCCCCAGCATTTT. As protein: CASSQEWHSNQPQHF.